The clone carrying this TCR beta chain came up a few times. Its antigen is not identified. The data were obtained in a study of beta chain features in type 1 diabetes. Study-wide background: Patients did not differ from healthy donors in age, gender or cell yield. General observations from the study: A definitive answer on HLA type influencing TCRB rearrangement was not reached here. Among all four CD4+ subsets, Type 1 diabetes patients had TCRB CDR3s that were moderately but significantly shorter.

TCRB transcripts that were expressed got sequenced, as all of the isolated RNA had been reverse transcribed. The assay was immunoSEQ multiplex PCR, and TCRdb's table has in-frame clones only and misses some. The table includes 300,000 to 450,000 clones, roughly 9.8% detected once. Germline trimming cut 8 bases from V and 5 bases from J; bases unmatched to any gene: 12. Germline V CDR1 and CDR2: GTSNPN, SVGIG (reference sequence). The CDR3 has 14 residues. The J gene is TRBJ1-5, the V gene TRBV30; TRBD1 agrees at 7 bases. Source material: central memory CD4+ T cells from blood. This clonotype was obtained from a man aged 30 to 39 with type 1 diabetes. This chain's CDR3 is CASSDRQGDQPQHF. CDR3 sequence (DNA): TGTGCCAGTAGTGATAGACAGGGCGATCAGCCCCAGCATTTT.